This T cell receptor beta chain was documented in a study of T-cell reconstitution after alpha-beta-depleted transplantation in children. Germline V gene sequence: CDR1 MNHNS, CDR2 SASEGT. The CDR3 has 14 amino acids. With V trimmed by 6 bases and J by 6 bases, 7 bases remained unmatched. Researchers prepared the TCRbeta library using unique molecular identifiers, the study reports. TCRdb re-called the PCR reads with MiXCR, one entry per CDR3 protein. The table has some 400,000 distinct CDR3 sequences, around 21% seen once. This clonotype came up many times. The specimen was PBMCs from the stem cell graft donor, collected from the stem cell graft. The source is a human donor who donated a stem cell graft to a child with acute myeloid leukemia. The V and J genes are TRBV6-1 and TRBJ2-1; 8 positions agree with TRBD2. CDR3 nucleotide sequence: TGTGCCAGCAGCAAGAGCGGGAGTGGCAATGAGCAGTTCTTC. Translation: CASSKSGSGNEQFF.